This entry lists 31 T cell receptor beta chains sequenced from one sample in a study of regulatory T cells in long-lasting Graves disease. Construction of the TCR beta libraries employed iRepertoire HTBI primers in conjunction with Arm-PCR of CDR3 regions. Using its own MiXCR run on the multiplex PCR reads, TCRdb lists one record per CDR3 protein. The sample has about 460,000 distinct CDR3 sequences; approximately 23% are singletons. Documented time point: persistent/refractory GD, antithyroid drugs over 5 years with positive TRAb. Preparation of the TCR library used RNA extracted from PBMCs. Sequences were derived from peripheral blood mononuclear cells (PBMCs), sampled when the disease was refractory, from a patient treated with antithyroid drugs. The source is a female donor with Graves disease.

This clonotype was counted at least ten times. The J gene is TRBJ1-1, the V gene TRBV7-9, with no clear D. Germline loops: CDR1 SEHNR, CDR2 FQNEAQ (reference sequence). The CDR3 extends over 12 amino acids. V lost 5 bases to trimming and J lost 7 bases, with 11 bases between them. In nucleotides, the CDR3 is TGTGCCAGCAGCCGAGAGGGCAGTGAAGCTTTCTTT. Its translation: CASSREGSEAFF.

The CDR3 loop is CASSYSDREAFF. The CDR3 nucleotides read TGTGCCAGCAGTTACTCGGACAGGGAAGCTTTCTTT. V gene TRBV6-6 combines with J gene TRBJ1-1; 7 nucleotides line up with TRBD1. The V segment lost 0 bases and the J segment 8 bases; nucleotides outside the gene matches: 0. Germline V lookup: CDR1 MNHNY, CDR2 SVGAGI (reference sequence). The CDR3 has 12 residues.

This clonotype was detected only a few times. The chain recombines TRBV10-3 with TRBJ1-1; D gene ambiguous. Germline V gives CDR1 ENHRY, CDR2 SYGVKD. This CDR3 is 11 amino acids long. The V and J ends lost 6 bases and 7 bases respectively, with 9 bases between them. The CDR3 sequence is CAIRATNEAFF. Here the CDR3 DNA reads TGTGCCATCAGGGCCACAAATGAAGCTTTCTTT.

The V call is TRBV25-1, the J call TRBJ1-3, with D unclear. Germline CDR1 reads MGHDK; CDR2 reads SYGVNS. CDR3 length: 16 residues. V was shortened by 1 base and J by 2 bases, with 12 bases between the two germline ends. CDR3 loop: CASSELEQNTGNTIYF. The DNA for the CDR3 is TGTGCCAGCAGTGAATTAGAACAGAATACTGGAAACACCATATATTTT. The variable domain in full, with the rest retrieved from reference TRBV25-1 and TRBJ1-3, is EADIYQTPRYLVIGTGKKITLECSQTMGHDKMYWYQQDPGMELHLIHYSYGVNSTEKGDLSSESTVSRIRTEHFPLTLESARPSHTSQYLCASSELEQNTGNTIYFGEGSWLTVV.

This clonotype was observed many times. The CDR3 coding sequence is TGTGCCATCATTCCGGGACAGCGAGCTTTCTTT. This translates into CAIIPGQRAFF. This chain connects TRBV10-3 to TRBJ1-1; 7 bases map to TRBD1. V shed 7 bases, J shed 10 bases, and the junction held 6 bases outside the gene matches. The CDR3 contains 11 residues. CDR1 is ENHRY, CDR2 SYGVKD, per germline.

This chain connects TRBV4-3 to TRBJ2-4, with 11 bases lining up with TRBD1. Germline loops: CDR1 LGHNA, CDR2 YSLEER. Trimming at V came to 0 bases and at J to 9 bases, leaving 7 bases not matched to a gene. There are 16 residues in the CDR3. The CDR3 nucleotides are TGCGCCAGCAGCCAAGATGGTCCCGGGACAGGGGGCATTCAGTACTTC. Protein sequence: CASSQDGPGTGGIQYF.

This clonotype was seen many times. The V and J genes are TRBV29-1 and TRBJ1-1, with 8 bases lining up with TRBD1. This CDR3 has 14 amino acids. Germline V gene lookup returns CDR1 SQVTM and CDR2 ANQGSEA. V trimming: 7 bases; J trimming: 1 base; junction bases outside the gene matches: 8. CDR3 residues: CSAQTGGTNTEAFF. CDR3 nucleotides: TGCAGCGCTCAAACAGGGGGAACGAACACTGAAGCTTTCTTT.

This clonotype was seen ten or more times. V is TRBV6-1 and J is TRBJ2-7; no definite D call. Germline CDR1 is MNHNS and CDR2 is SASEGT. Between the trimmed V and J ends, which lost 7 bases and 2 bases, there was a span of 9 bases. CDR3 size: 12 residues. CDR3 nucleotides: TGTGCCAGCACTTCCACCGCCTACGAGCAGTACTTC. Translation: CASTSTAYEQYF.

This chain connects TRBV12-3 or TRBV12-4 to TRBJ1-2; 7 bases fit TRBD1. This CDR3 comprises 16 residues. V lost 2 bases, J lost 0 bases, and 6 bases stayed unmatched. Here the CDR3 DNA reads TGTGCCAGCAGTTTAACAGGGGCCAGAGCTAACTATGGCTACACCTTC. This translates into CASSLTGARANYGYTF.

In this sample, this clonotype turned up many times. V is TRBV2 and J is TRBJ1-5, with unresolved D. V was clipped by 4 bases and J by 7 bases, with 14 bases between them. CDR1 and CDR2 from the germline V gene are SNHLY and FYNNEI. This CDR3 contains 14 residues. This chain's CDR3 is CASSAGEMNQPQHF. CDR3 nucleotide sequence: TGTGCCAGCAGTGCTGGGGAAATGAACCAGCCCCAGCATTTT.

This clonotype came up a few times. This chain connects TRBV10-3 to TRBJ2-7; possibly TRBD1 or TRBD2 for D (5 bases each). Per the germline V gene, CDR1 is ENHRY and CDR2 is SYGVKD. V lost 6 bases, J lost 2 bases, and 11 bases lay in between. The CDR3 is 13 amino acids. The CDR3 region is CAISAGAAYEQYF. The CDR3 DNA sequence: TGTGCCATCAGCGCCGGGGCCGCCTACGAGCAGTACTTC.

The sample holds a few counts of this clonotype. The gene calls are TRBV3-1 and TRBJ2-4, with 7 bases lining up with TRBD2. Per germline, CDR1 LGHDT and CDR2 YNNKEL (reference sequence). The CDR3 totals 18 residues. With 0 bases clipped from V and 0 bases from J, the junction kept 8 bases outside the gene matches. CDR3 DNA sequence: TGTGCCAGCAGCCAAGATCGCCCTAGCGGACTAGCCAAAAACATTCAGTACTTC. Its translation: CASSQDRPSGLAKNIQYF.

The CDR3, as DNA: TGTGCCAGCAGCCTACTCTCGACAGGGGAGGTCATTCAGTACTTC. Translated, it gives CASSLLSTGEVIQYF. The chain has TRBV7-2 and TRBJ2-4; 8 bases line up with TRBD1. Germline values: CDR1 SGHTA, CDR2 FQGNSA. Trimming took 5 bases from V and 9 from J; bases not matched to a gene: 12. The CDR3 runs 15 residues.

This clonotype was found many times. The genes are TRBV7-8 and TRBJ1-1, with D uncertain. This CDR3 region has 14 residues. Germline values: CDR1 SGHVS, CDR2 FQNEAQ. Trimming cost V 5 bases and J 0 bases, with 10 bases left between them. The CDR3 DNA sequence: TGTGCCAGCAGCCCCCTTATTCTGAACACTGAAGCTTTCTTT. This sequence encodes CASSPLILNTEAFF.

The chain joins TRBV18 to TRBJ2-5; D not certain. This CDR3 contains 16 residues. Germline V gene lookup returns CDR1 KGHSH and CDR2 LQKENI. With 2 bases removed from V and 5 bases from J, the gap between germline ends came to 18 bases. The CDR3 DNA reads TGTGCCAGCTCACCATCTTTCGGGCCCGTCCGGGAGACCCAGTACTTC. Residues: CASSPSFGPVRETQYF. The whole variable domain, remainder taken from reference TRBV18 and TRBJ2-5, is NAGVMQNPRHLVRRRGQEARLRCSPMKGHSHVYWYRQLPEEGLKFMVYLQKENIIDESGMPKERFSAEFPKEGPSILRIQQVVRGDSAAYFCASSPSFGPVRETQYFGPGTRLLVL.

This clonotype was seen more than once but under ten times. The V gene is TRBV9, the J gene TRBJ1-4; the match to TRBD1 covers 10 bases. Germline assignment: CDR1 SGDLS and CDR2 YYNGEE. The CDR3 contains 15 residues. J lost 6 bases, V lost 2 bases, and 4 bases had no gene match. The CDR3, as DNA: TGTGCCAGCAGCGTTTTCGGGACAGGGGATGAAAAACTGTTTTTT. Amino acids: CASSVFGTGDEKLFF.

This clonotype has a count of ten or more. The CDR3 coding sequence is TGTGCCAGCAGCCCCCGGGCGAACACTGAAGCTTTCTTT. It is translated as CASSPRANTEAFF. The rearrangement uses TRBV12-3 or TRBV12-4 and TRBJ1-1; D is undetermined. V was cut by 6 bases and J by 1 base, with 9 bases left in between. This CDR3 region has 13 residues.

With respect to this clonotype: It may be a read error: a sequence one base away is much more abundant. This chain links TRBV28 with TRBJ1-5, with 12 bases aligning to TRBD1. The CDR3 contains 15 residues. Germline lookup yields CDR1 MDHEN and CDR2 SYDVKM. The junction had 7 bases not matched to a gene; V was cut back by 10 bases and J by 3 bases. The CDR3 DNA is TGTGCCAACGGGACAGGGGGCGACAACAATCAGCCCCAGCATTTT. It specifies CANGTGGDNNQPQHF.

The genes are TRBV14 and TRBJ1-2; maybe TRBD1 (6 bases). The V and J ends lost 0 bases and 4 bases respectively, with 12 bases between them. Germline loops: CDR1 SGHDN, CDR2 FVKESK. This CDR3 has 15 residues. CDR3 nucleotides: TGTGCCAGCAGCCAAGATAACTGGGGGCGCTATGGCTACACCTTC. Translated, it gives CASSQDNWGRYGYTF.

This clonotype was recorded at least ten times. The chain couples TRBV6-1 to TRBJ1-3; maybe TRBD1 (6 bases). V shed 8 bases and J shed 3 bases, with 11 bases lying between them. Germline CDR1 MNHNS, CDR2 SASEGT. The CDR3 has 13 residues. CDR3 residues: CASHRVGGNTIYF. The CDR3 DNA is TGTGCCAGCCACAGGGTCGGTGGAAACACCATATATTTT.

This clonotype was counted ten times or more. This sequence joins TRBV28 and TRBJ1-1; D gene ambiguous. Per the germline V gene, CDR1 is MDHEN and CDR2 is SYDVKM. The CDR3 runs 18 residues. Trimming shortened V by 10 bases and J by 2 bases, and 29 bases separated the two germline ends. DNA for the CDR3: TGTGCCACCATGGACGCAGAGGACCGCACCTCTCGAAACACTGAAGCTTTCTTT. Translating it yields CATMDAEDRTSRNTEAFF.

This clonotype was observed many times. In DNA, the CDR3 is TGTGCCAGCAGCCCCTTCATGACAGGGAGGGGGACTGAAGCTTTCTTT. Protein: CASSPFMTGRGTEAFF. V gene TRBV7-2 combines with J gene TRBJ1-1, with TRBD1 identical over 7 bases. The CDR3 runs 16 residues. Germline V lookup: CDR1 SGHTA, CDR2 FQGNSA. The V and J ends lost 5 bases and 5 bases, in that order; junction bases with no gene match: 14.

This rearrangement joins TRBV7-2 to TRBJ1-3; D not certain. Germline V CDR1 and CDR2: SGHTA, FQGNSA. Trimming cost V 6 bases and J 4 bases, with 7 bases left between them. The CDR3 is made up of 12 amino acids. The CDR3 DNA follows: TGTGCCAGCAGGTTGTCAGGAAACACCATATATTTT. Its protein is CASRLSGNTIYF.

CDR3 in amino acids: CASSRTGAHYGYTF. In DNA form, the CDR3 reads TGTGCCAGCAGTAGGACAGGGGCCCACTATGGCTACACCTTC. This chain links TRBV6-1 with TRBJ1-2, with 9 bases lining up with TRBD1. The germline V gene encodes CDR1 MNHNS and CDR2 SASEGT. The CDR3 totals 14 residues. The J segment lost 3 bases and the V segment lost 5 bases, leaving 4 bases of the junction unmatched.

Only a few counts were recorded for this clonotype. One end of the junction fails to match germline, which may point to a read error. The V gene is TRBV28, the J gene TRBJ1-2, with D possibly TRBD1 on 5 matching bases. The germline CDR1 and CDR2 sequences are MDHEN and SYDVKM. The CDR3 has 15 amino acids. This CDR3 reads CASSSLGPGNYGHTF. The CDR3 DNA sequence: TGTGCCAGCAGTTCCCTCGGCCCAGGGAACTATGGCCACACCTTC.

This clonotype was found many times. This rearrangement joins TRBV27 to TRBJ2-7; 8 bases are shared with TRBD1. V was pared by 5 bases and J by 5 bases, with 8 bases of the junction left unmatched. CDR1 MNHEY and CDR2 SMNVEV come from the germline V gene (reference sequence). The CDR3 runs to 14 residues. In DNA form, the CDR3 reads TGTGCCAGCAGTCCCCAGGGGGCGCGGGACGAGCAGTACTTC. Translating it yields CASSPQGARDEQYF.

This clonotype occurred many times. The J gene is TRBJ1-2, the V gene TRBV19; D is undetermined. CDR1 and CDR2 (germline): LNHDA, SQIVND (reference sequence). CDR3 length: 13 residues. V was clipped by 3 bases and J by 5 bases, with 10 bases between them. Written as DNA, the CDR3 is TGTGCCAGTAGTATCCCGAGAGAGTATGGCTACACCTTC. It is translated as CASSIPREYGYTF.

A word on this clonotype: A much larger clone sits a single nucleotide away, making a read error possible. The chain employs TRBV15 and TRBJ2-7; D might be TRBD1 (6 bases). The CDR3 loop spans 14 amino acids. The V and J ends lost 2 bases and 3 bases respectively, with 11 bases between them. The V gene's germline CDR1 is LNHNV and CDR2 YYDKDF (reference sequence). The CDR3 nucleotides are TGTGCCACCAGCAGAAGCCGACAGGACTACGAGCAGTACTTC. Protein product: CATSRSRQDYEQYF.

Many counts were recorded for this clonotype. The chain carries TRBV2 and TRBJ2-2; 16 nucleotides align to TRBD2. This CDR3 region has 17 residues. Looked up from germline, CDR1 is SNHLY and CDR2 is FYNNEI. V gave up 5 bases and J gave up 7 bases; unmatched junction bases: 7. The CDR3 DNA reads TGTGCCAGCAGTCTCCCGGGACTAGCGGGAGGGTTCGGGGAGCTGTTTTTT. It is translated as CASSLPGLAGGFGELFF.

The rearrangement uses TRBV3-1 and TRBJ2-7; TRBD1 aligns across 10 bases. CDR1 is LGHDT and CDR2 is YNNKEL in the germline V gene (reference sequence). This CDR3 contains 18 residues. The trim removed 4 bases at V and 5 bases at J, leaving 17 bases unmatched. The CDR3 bases are TGTGCCAGCAGCCCATTTTCAGGGCTTCGGGACAGGGGACACGAGCAGTACTTC. It specifies CASSPFSGLRDRGHEQYF.

The chain uses TRBV7-3 and TRBJ2-7; 7 bases map to TRBD1. The V segment lost 5 bases and the J segment 5 bases; nucleotides outside the gene matches: 9. CDR3 size: 14 residues. In germline, CDR1 is SGHTA, CDR2 FQGTGA. CDR3 residues: CASSVTGPRDEQYF. The CDR3 DNA sequence: TGTGCCAGCAGCGTGACAGGGCCTCGGGACGAGCAGTACTTC.